This TCR beta chain was sequenced during a study of beta chain features in type 1 diabetes. Looking at the study overall: Cell yields, gender and age were similar in healthy donors and patients. General study results and limits: Patients' naive, central memory and regulatory TCRB repertoires appeared more alike than those of healthy donors. For patients and controls alike, PCR might favor shorter templates to the same degree.

In the case of this clone: Antigen unknown.

All of the isolated RNA was reverse transcribed, so expressed TCRB transcripts were sequenced. TCRdb keeps only in-frame clones here, not all; method: immunoSEQ multiplex PCR. The table shows fewer than 500,000 clones, with approximately 14% occurring only once. Germline-derived CDR1 and CDR2 are KGHSH and LQKENI. V dropped 6 bases and J dropped 0 bases, with 14 bases sitting between them. CDR3 length equals 16 residues. The chain uses TRBV18 and TRBJ2-2; D call uncertain. The clonotype was recovered from a man aged 30 to 45 in good health. Sequenced input: naive CD4+ T cells from blood. For the CDR3, the DNA is TGTGCCAGCTCCCAAGGACGGTTGACGAACACCGGGGAGCTGTTTTTT. Protein: CASSQGRLTNTGELFF.